The sequence of this T cell receptor beta chain was determined in a study of beta chain features in type 1 diabetes. Study-wide results and limits: In all four CD4+ subsets, TCRB CDR3 length was significantly, moderately reduced in type 1 diabetes. PCR might preferentially amplify shorter templates, equally in patients and controls.

This clone was recorded a few times. Its antigen is currently unknown. Sequenced material consisted of expressed TCRB transcripts (all of the isolated RNA was reverse transcribed). Data came from immunoSEQ multiplex PCR; TCRdb stores just in-frame clones and leaves some out. The sample yields about 270,000 clones, roughly an eighth seen once. A heparinised blood draw that averaged around 110 mL was obtained once from each donor. A CD45RO/CCR7/CD25/CD127/CD95/CD27 panel sorted naive, central memory, regulatory and stem cell-like memory CD4+ cells. Each sorted fraction was over 95% pure. Sequencing was performed on naive CD4+ T cells from blood. The clonotype comes from a man younger than 40 with type 1 diabetes.

CDR3 region: CASSLGQIYEQYF. CDR3 coding DNA: TGTGCCAGCTCACTCGGACAGATCTACGAGCAGTACTTC. The chain joins TRBV18 to TRBJ2-7; maybe TRBD1 (6 bases). V lost 4 bases, J lost 3 bases, and 10 bases lay in between. Per the germline V gene, CDR1 is KGHSH and CDR2 is LQKENI. This CDR3 is built from 13 residues.